This T cell receptor (beta chain) was captured by sequencing in a study of T cell responses to AZD1222 COVID-19 vaccine. About this clone itself: Its target is not known.

Sequencing used immunoSEQ multiplex PCR; TCRdb keeps in-frame clones, though not all of them. The sample holds some 130,000 clones, 85% to 90% seen once. V dropped 3 bases and J dropped 8 bases, with 5 bases sitting between them. CDR3 length equals 11 residues. Germline V gene data show CDR1 as SEHNR and CDR2 as FQNEAQ (reference sequence). General study findings and limits: Donors skewed white British and female; clonal diversity was possibly underestimated. Just six AZD1222 recipients were seropositive at baseline.

This clonotype was obtained from an adult in good health. The chain carries TRBV7-9 and TRBJ2-1; D not resolved. Sequencing used peripheral blood, obtained on day 0 of AZD1222 vaccination. CDR3 DNA sequence: TGTGCCAGCAGCTTTGAGGATGAGCAGTTCTTC. Its protein product is CASSFEDEQFF.